Below, 9 T cell receptor beta chains from the same sample are listed, as sequenced in a study of blood T cell repertoires in COVID-19. This table comes from immunoSEQ multiplex PCR, and its TCRdb copy is limited to in-frame clones, with some not included. The profile shows roughly 250,000 clones, about nine tenths of them singletons. Input material: PBMCs or T cells enriched from blood (not recorded which). Every receptor here comes from a woman aged 30 to 39 with acute COVID-19.

This chain links TRBV21-1 with TRBJ1-3. TRBV21-1 is recorded as a pseudogene. The CDR3 spans 16 residues. Here the CDR3 DNA reads TGTGCCAGCAGCCCACGGGGGGCAGCTGCTGGAAACACCATATATTTT. Its protein is CASSPRGAAAGNTIYF.

This clone is categorized as medium-sized. This chain uses TRBV7-8 with TRBJ2-7; the D is unclear. Germline loops: CDR1 SGHVS, CDR2 FQNEAQ. The V end was cut by 1 base, the J end by 3 bases, with 16 bases between. This CDR3 comprises 16 residues. The CDR3: CASSLVHSSLNYEQYF. As DNA, the CDR3 is TGTGCCAGCAGCTTAGTCCACTCGTCTTTAAACTACGAGCAGTACTTC.

This clone occurred once. V gene TRBV2 combines with J gene TRBJ2-1; 14 bases fit TRBD2. This CDR3 region has 18 residues. Germline loops: CDR1 SNHLY, CDR2 FYNNEI. J gave up 1 base and V 4 bases, and 6 bases lay outside the gene matches. The CDR3 protein is CASSGGTSGGESYNEQFF. CDR3 sequence (DNA): TGTGCCAGCAGTGGCGGGACTAGCGGGGGTGAGTCCTACAATGAGCAGTTCTTC.

The genes are TRBV6-5 and TRBJ1-3; TRBD1 aligns across 7 bases. CDR3 length: 14 residues. CDR1 and CDR2 from the germline V gene are MNHEY and SVGAGI. Germline trimming cut 9 bases from V and 0 bases from J; bases unmatched to any gene: 5. This CDR3 is CASSTGASGNTIYF. CDR3 sequence (DNA): TGTGCCAGTAGTACAGGGGCCTCTGGAAACACCATATATTTT.

V gene TRBV19 combines with J gene TRBJ2-1, with 7 bases lining up with TRBD2. Trimming took 1 base from V and 0 from J; bases not matched to a gene: 9. Germline CDR1 reads LNHDA; CDR2 reads SQIVND (reference sequence). The CDR3 is made up of 18 amino acids. The DNA of the CDR3 is TGTGCCAGTAGTATAGGGTTGGCTAGCGGACCCTCCTACAATGAGCAGTTCTTC. It yields the protein CASSIGLASGPSYNEQFF.

This rearrangement joins TRBV28 to TRBJ1-1; perhaps TRBD1 as D (6 bases). V lost 7 bases to trimming and J lost 5 bases, with 14 bases between them. The V gene's germline CDR1 is MDHEN and CDR2 SYDVKM. This CDR3 spans 13 amino acids. CDR3 nucleotides: TGTGCCAGCATCGGGGGGGGCGTTACTGAAGCTTTCTTT. Protein: CASIGGGVTEAFF.

The V and J genes are TRBV30 and TRBJ2-6; possibly TRBD1 for D (5 bases). V shed 2 bases and J shed 1 base, with 9 bases lying between them. Looked up from germline, CDR1 is GTSNPN and CDR2 is SVGIG (reference sequence). This CDR3 has 15 amino acids. The CDR3 sequence is CAWSIDSSGANVLTF. DNA of the CDR3: TGTGCCTGGAGTATCGACAGTTCTGGGGCCAACGTCCTGACTTTC.

The V call is TRBV7-9, the J call TRBJ2-5; TRBD1 might be the D (6 bases). This CDR3 is built from 14 residues. From germline, CDR1 is SEHNR and CDR2 FQNEAQ (reference sequence). V lost 4 bases and J lost 7, with 16 bases in between. The CDR3 DNA is TGTGCCAGCAGCTCGACCAGAGGGGGTGGGACCCAGTACTTC. This sequence encodes CASSSTRGGGTQYF.

V and J are TRBV28 and TRBJ2-7, with 11 positions matching TRBD2. Germline V gives CDR1 MDHEN, CDR2 SYDVKM. The trim removed 6 bases at V and 2 bases at J, leaving 9 bases unmatched. This CDR3 has 16 residues. The CDR3 loop is CASSPLLAGVTYEQYF. The CDR3 DNA is TGTGCCAGCAGCCCCCTACTAGCGGGAGTCACCTACGAGCAGTACTTC.